This T cell receptor beta chain is drawn from a study of T cell responses to AZD1222 COVID-19 vaccine. Repertoires were generated with immunoSEQ multiplex PCR, while TCRdb's copy carries only in-frame clones and drops some. The sample consists of tens of thousands of clones, 85% of them appearing once. Germline V gene lookup returns CDR1 MNHEY and CDR2 SVGAGI. The CDR3 loop spans 14 amino acids. Trimming shortened V by 2 bases and J by 5 bases, and 13 bases separated the two germline ends. The sequence derives from an adult in good health. This chain links TRBV6-5 with TRBJ2-7, with D possibly being TRBD1 (6 bases). The source was peripheral blood, collected on day 0 of AZD1222 vaccination. The CDR3 bases are TGTGCCAGCAGTTACCAGGGGTTTGGACACGAGCAGTACTTC. Encoded protein: CASSYQGFGHEQYF.